One and the same sample provided the 10 T cell receptor beta chains below, sequenced in a study of T cells in Graves' hyperthyroidism and ophthalmopathy. Template material for amplifying TCR beta CDR3 regions consisted of RNA transcripts. A first-round RT-PCR of the TCR CDR3 used the HTBI primer set. TCRdb re-analysed the multiplex PCR reads in MiXCR, keeping a single row per CDR3 protein. The sample yields about 420,000 distinct CDR3 sequences, 15% to 18% seen once. Sequenced material: blood. These receptors were obtained from a woman under 30 with Graves' hyperthyroidism.

As concerns this clonotype: This sequence may be a read error, since a much larger clone differs from it by one base. The chain combines TRBV3-1 with TRBJ2-1; no definite D call. The CDR3 runs to 12 residues. V was shortened by 2 bases and J by 8 bases, with 7 bases between the two germline ends. Germline V gene data show CDR1 as LGHDT and CDR2 as YNNKEL (reference sequence). As DNA, the CDR3 is TGTGCCAGCAGCCAATCCCCCCATGAGCAGTTCTTC. This codes for CASSQSPHEQFF.

This clonotype occurred a few times. This chain uses TRBV5-1 with TRBJ2-1; 8 nucleotides line up with TRBD1. CDR1 SGHRS and CDR2 YFSETQ come from the germline V gene. This CDR3 has 15 residues. V trimming: 4 bases; J trimming: 5 bases; junction bases outside the gene matches: 8. CDR3 region: CASSAGQALDNEQFF. The CDR3 DNA follows: TGCGCCAGCAGCGCGGGACAGGCCCTAGACAATGAGCAGTTCTTC.

This clonotype was detected ten times or more. The V gene is TRBV20-1, the J gene TRBJ2-5; 9 bases map to TRBD1. The CDR3 contains 16 residues. Losses at the gene ends were 0 bases for V and 6 bases for J; bases not matched to a gene: 11. Germline V lookup: CDR1 DFQATT, CDR2 SNEGSKA (reference sequence). In nucleotides, the CDR3 is TGCAGTGCTAGAGATTCGGCCACGGACAGGGGAAAGACCCAGTACTTC. Translating gives CSARDSATDRGKTQYF.

This clonotype was recorded many times. This chain links TRBV20-1 with TRBJ2-3; tentatively, D is TRBD2 (6 bases). Between the trimmed V and J ends, which lost 3 bases and 6 bases, there was a span of 22 bases. CDR3 length: 16 amino acids. CDR1 and CDR2 from the germline V gene are DFQATT and SNEGSKA (reference sequence). The DNA of the CDR3 is TGCAGTGCTAGCCCCGGTACCGGGAGCTTTAACGATACGCAGTATTTT. Translated, it gives CSASPGTGSFNDTQYF.

There are a few counts of this clonotype. CDR3 residues: CASSQGTGWTEAFF. The CDR3 coding sequence is TGCGCCAGCAGCCAAGGGACAGGGTGGACTGAAGCTTTCTTT. V is TRBV4-1 and J is TRBJ1-1; 8 positions match TRBD1. V was pared by 1 base and J by 5 bases, with 3 bases of the junction left unmatched. Germline CDR1 and CDR2: MGHRA and YSYEKL. CDR3 length: 14 amino acids.

This chain links TRBV9 with TRBJ1-2; TRBD1 matches at 11 bases. This CDR3 region has 19 residues. Germline loops: CDR1 SGDLS, CDR2 YYNGEE. V shed 4 bases and J 4 bases; nucleotides not matched to a gene: 18. Written as DNA, the CDR3 is TGTGCCAGCAGCTCCCACCGCGGGACAGGGGGTGGAATAGCCTATGGCTACACCTTC. It yields the protein CASSSHRGTGGGIAYGYTF.

This clonotype was detected many times. The chain is built from TRBV12-3 or TRBV12-4 and TRBJ1-3; D uncertain. The CDR3 covers 15 residues. V lost 5 bases and J lost 0, with 11 bases in between. CDR3 sequence (DNA): TGTGCCAGCAGTCACCAAGCGGTCTCTGGAAACACCATATATTTT. Amino acids: CASSHQAVSGNTIYF.

This clonotype appeared many times. This chain joins TRBV11-2 and TRBJ2-7; 9 nucleotides agree with TRBD2. Germline CDR1 reads SGHAT; CDR2 reads FQNNGV. This CDR3 contains 16 residues. The trim removed 4 bases at V and 0 bases at J, leaving 7 bases unmatched. This CDR3 is CASSSVAGGSSYEQYF. The CDR3 nucleotides are TGTGCCAGCAGCTCCGTGGCGGGGGGGAGCTCCTACGAGCAGTACTTC.

This clonotype was seen a handful of times. The rearrangement uses TRBV5-5 and TRBJ2-7; 11 bases align to TRBD2. This CDR3 is 15 amino acids long. With V trimmed by 3 bases and J by 2 bases, 4 bases remained unmatched. The V gene's germline CDR1 is SGHKS and CDR2 YYEKEE (reference sequence). The CDR3 coding sequence is TGTGCCAGCAGCTCCGGGACTAGCGGAACCTACGAGCAGTACTTC. It yields the protein CASSSGTSGTYEQYF.

This clonotype was detected a few times. J is TRBJ1-1 and V is TRBV6-5; 7 bases fit TRBD1. V trimming: 2 bases; J trimming: 8 bases; junction bases outside the gene matches: 2. Per germline, CDR1 MNHEY and CDR2 SVGAGI. The CDR3 sequence is 12 residues long. This CDR3 reads CASSYTGEEAFF. CDR3 sequence (DNA): TGTGCCAGCAGTTACACAGGGGAAGAAGCTTTCTTT.